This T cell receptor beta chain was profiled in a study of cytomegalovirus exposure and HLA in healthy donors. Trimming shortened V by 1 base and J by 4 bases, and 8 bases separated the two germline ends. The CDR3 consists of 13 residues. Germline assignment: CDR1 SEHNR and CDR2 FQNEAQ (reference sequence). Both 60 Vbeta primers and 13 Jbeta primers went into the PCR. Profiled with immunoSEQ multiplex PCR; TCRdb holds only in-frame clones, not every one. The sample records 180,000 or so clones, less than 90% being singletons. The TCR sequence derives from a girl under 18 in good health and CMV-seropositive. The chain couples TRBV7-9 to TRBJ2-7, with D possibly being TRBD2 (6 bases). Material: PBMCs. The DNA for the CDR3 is TGTGCCAGCAGCTTAGAGGGGAGGTACGAGCAGTACTTC. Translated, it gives CASSLEGRYEQYF.